The clone carrying this T cell receptor beta chain was recorded at least ten times. The antigen is undetermined. The germline CDR1 and CDR2 sequences are SNHLY and FYNNEI. The CDR3 length is 13 residues. Trimming shortened V by 6 bases and J by 8 bases, and 16 bases separated the two germline ends. This specimen comes from a study of shared clonotypes between healthy human individuals. Study overall: CD4 naive cells filled three plates per donor, CD4 memory three, CD8 naive two and CD8 memory one.

General observations from the study: On the whole, naive subsets had larger estimated richness than memory subsets had.

The CD4+ fraction was divided into a CD45RA+ naive subset and a CD45RA-negative memory subset. Repertoires were generated with immunoSEQ multiplex PCR, while TCRdb's copy carries only in-frame clones and drops some. Here the sample spans almost 750,000 clones, roughly 72% being singletons. Sequences were obtained from memory CD4+ T cells sorted from blood. Specified subset: CD45RA-negative fraction. This chain uses TRBV2 with TRBJ1-2; no firm D call. The clonotype originates from a woman between 25 and 40 years old in good health. This CDR3 reads CASSRGPLEGYTF. The CDR3 coding sequence is TGTGCCAGCAGCCGCGGACCTTTGGAGGGCTACACCTTC.